Presented here are 8 T cell receptor beta chains from one specimen sequenced in a study of T cell changes during pregnancy in multiple sclerosis (dated 2019 in TCRdb). Libraries were constructed by the immunoSEQ multiplex PCR assay. This is the immuneACCESS table as TCRdb keeps it, with only in-frame sequences that have V and J called. A part of the clones is gone; compared with another copy, unresolved V genes explain less than half, and the rest is unexplained. Within this sample are more than 65,000 clones, with more than 85% of them counted one time only. The ten largest clones take up less than 4% of the sample. This specimen consisted of peripheral blood, obtained before pregnancy. The receptors come from a female donor with multiple sclerosis, enrolled in a pregnancy study.

The gene calls are TRBV27 and TRBJ1-2; D unclear. Trimming took 2 bases from V and 6 from J, leaving 10 bases between them. The CDR3 is made up of 13 amino acids. Per germline, CDR1 MNHEY and CDR2 SMNVEV (reference sequence). The CDR3 protein is CASSLRIGDGYTF. The DNA of the CDR3 is TGTGCCAGCAGTTTAAGGATCGGGGATGGCTACACCTTC.

The V call is TRBV30, the J call TRBJ1-2; tentatively, D is TRBD1 (5 bases). This CDR3 comprises 12 residues. CDR1 is GTSNPN, CDR2 SVGIG, per germline (reference sequence). V lost 2 bases and J 4 bases, leaving 8 bases between the germline ends. CDR3 nucleotides: TGTGCCTGGAGTTCCGACAGCTATGGCTACACCTTC. Its protein is CAWSSDSYGYTF.

The table lists this clone with a few counts. This sequence joins TRBV27 and TRBJ1-2; the D gene is possibly TRBD1 (6 bases). CDR3 length: 14 residues. Germline V gene lookup returns CDR1 MNHEY and CDR2 SMNVEV (reference sequence). Between the trimmed V and J ends, which lost 7 bases and 4 bases, there was a span of 16 bases. The CDR3 sequence: CASKRNGQSYGYTF. Written as DNA, the CDR3 is TGTGCCAGCAAACGAAATGGACAGAGCTATGGCTACACCTTC.

The chain combines TRBV18 with TRBJ2-7; D is undetermined. CDR3 length equals 11 residues. The V gene's germline CDR1 is KGHSH and CDR2 LQKENI. Trimming stripped 2 bases from V and 4 bases from J, with 3 bases between. This CDR3 is CASSPEYEQYF. CDR3 DNA sequence: TGTGCCAGCTCACCAGAGTACGAGCAGTACTTC.

The chain has TRBV19 and TRBJ2-3, with D unclear. Per germline, CDR1 LNHDA and CDR2 SQIVND (reference sequence). The V end lost 3 bases, the J end lost 4 bases, and 20 bases lay between the germline ends. The CDR3 totals 17 residues. For the CDR3, the DNA is TGTGCCAGTAGTATGTACCCTGCCTTTGTGGGCGCAGATACGCAGTATTTT. Amino acid sequence: CASSMYPAFVGADTQYF.

The chain combines TRBV19 with TRBJ2-5, with a tentative D call TRBD2 (6 bases). The CDR3 covers 15 residues. V was trimmed by 6 bases and J by 9 bases, leaving 23 bases between them. Per the germline V gene, CDR1 is LNHDA and CDR2 is SQIVND (reference sequence). This CDR3 reads CASRGLGRGKVAQYF. The CDR3 coding sequence is TGTGCCAGTAGGGGACTCGGTAGAGGGAAGGTGGCCCAGTACTTC.

The chain joins TRBV7-9 to TRBJ2-5; no firm D call. From germline, CDR1 is SEHNR and CDR2 FQNEAQ (reference sequence). The CDR3 has 12 residues. Trimming took off 5 bases at V and 7 bases at J, with 11 bases between the two ends. DNA of the CDR3: TGTGCCAGCAGCCGAATAACAACGACCCAGTACTTC. Its translation: CASSRITTTQYF. Supplemented by reference TRBV7-9 and TRBJ2-5, the full variable domain reads DTGVSQNPRHKITKRGQNVTFRCDPISEHNRLYWYRQTLGQGPEFLTYFQNEAQLEKSRLLSDRFSAERPKGSFSTLEIQRTEQGDSAMYLCASSRITTTQYFGPGTRLLVL.

The CDR3 is CASSQDTPLAGALIGQYF. The DNA of the CDR3 is TGCGCCAGCAGCCAAGATACCCCGCTAGCGGGAGCCCTAATTGGGCAGTACTTC. The chain combines TRBV4-1 with TRBJ2-7, with TRBD2 matching 10 bases. This CDR3 has 18 amino acids. Per the germline V gene, CDR1 is MGHRA and CDR2 is YSYEKL. Trimming took 0 bases from V and 9 from J; bases not matched to a gene: 17.